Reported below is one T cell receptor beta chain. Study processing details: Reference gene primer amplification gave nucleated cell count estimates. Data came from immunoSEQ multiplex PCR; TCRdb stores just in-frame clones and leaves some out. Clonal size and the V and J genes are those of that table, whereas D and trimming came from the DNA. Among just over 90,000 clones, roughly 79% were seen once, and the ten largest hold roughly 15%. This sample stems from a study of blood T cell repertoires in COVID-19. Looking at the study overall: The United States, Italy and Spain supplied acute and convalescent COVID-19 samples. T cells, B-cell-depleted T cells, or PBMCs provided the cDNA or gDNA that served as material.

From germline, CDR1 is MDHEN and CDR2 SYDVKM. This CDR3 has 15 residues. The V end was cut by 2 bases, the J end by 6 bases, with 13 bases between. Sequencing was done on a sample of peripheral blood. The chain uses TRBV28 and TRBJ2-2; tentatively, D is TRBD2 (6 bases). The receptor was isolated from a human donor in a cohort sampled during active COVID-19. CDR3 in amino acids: CASSLTERAAGELFF. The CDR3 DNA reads TGTGCCAGCAGTTTAACCGAGCGGGCGGCCGGGGAGCTGTTTTTT.